This TCR beta chain stems from a study of blood T cell repertoires in COVID-19. Germline CDR1 and CDR2: KGHSY and FQNENV. V shed 4 bases and J shed 5 bases, with 9 bases lying between them. The CDR3 has 13 residues. Data came from immunoSEQ multiplex PCR; TCRdb stores just in-frame clones and leaves some out. The data hold around 120,000 clones, with about 80% observed a single time. This sequence originates from a man aged 40-49 years with active or convalescent COVID-19. The chain carries TRBV16 and TRBJ1-5; no clear D. The source material was peripheral blood. CDR3 protein: CASSPTRDQPQHF. For the CDR3, the DNA is TGTGCCAGCAGCCCTACGAGAGATCAGCCCCAGCATTTT.